Below, 24 T cell receptor beta chains from the same sample are listed, as sequenced in a study of blood T cell repertoires in COVID-19. Method: immunoSEQ multiplex PCR; TCRdb's copy keeps in-frame clones and lacks some. The table shows approximately 97,000 clones, with more than 90% occurring only once. The source material was peripheral blood. These receptors were taken from a woman in her 50s with COVID-19, enrolled during active disease.

The J gene is TRBJ1-6, the V gene TRBV27; 7 nucleotides agree with TRBD1. The V segment lost 4 bases and the J segment 11 bases; nucleotides outside the gene matches: 8. Germline V gives CDR1 MNHEY, CDR2 SMNVEV (reference sequence). The CDR3 is 14 amino acids. The chain's CDR3 is CASSSDRVITPLHF. In DNA form, the CDR3 reads TGTGCCAGCAGTTCCGACAGGGTGATCACACCCCTCCACTTT.

The chain recombines TRBV6-1 with TRBJ1-1; D is uncertain. CDR1 and CDR2 from the germline V gene are MNHNS and SASEGT. The CDR3 length is 12 residues. The ends were cut back, 7 bases at V and 1 base at J, with 7 bases in the middle. The CDR3 loop is CASTTANTEAFF. CDR3 nucleotide sequence: TGTGCCAGCACTACAGCGAACACTGAAGCTTTCTTT.

This chain uses TRBV7-2 with TRBJ2-7; weak D call: TRBD1 (5 bases). This CDR3 is built from 15 residues. CDR1 and CDR2 from the germline V gene are SGHTA and FQGNSA. V gave up 1 base and J gave up 4 bases, with 14 bases separating them. CDR3 protein: CASSLVQGSLYEQYF. The CDR3 DNA reads TGTGCCAGCAGCTTAGTTCAGGGTTCCCTTTACGAGCAGTACTTC.

J is TRBJ1-1 and V is TRBV15; D not resolved. The CDR3 consists of 14 residues. V was pared by 1 base and J by 4 bases, with 10 bases between. Per germline, CDR1 LNHNV and CDR2 YYDKDF (reference sequence). As DNA, the CDR3 is TGTGCCACCAGCAGAGCCCAACGAGTCACTGAAGCTTTCTTT. Residues: CATSRAQRVTEAFF.

The chain is built from TRBV15 and TRBJ1-2; tentative D call: TRBD1 (6 bases). Germline V gene data show CDR1 as LNHNV and CDR2 as YYDKDF (reference sequence). The ends were cut back, 8 bases at V and 3 bases at J, with 16 bases in the middle. CDR3 length equals 14 residues. Written as DNA, the CDR3 is TGTGCCACCTCGCCTCGGGGGGCGGACTATGGCTACACCTTC. Residues: CATSPRGADYGYTF. Full variable domain (missing parts from reference TRBV15 and TRBJ1-2): DAMVIQNPRYQVTQFGKPVTLSCSQTLNHNVMYWYQQKSSQAPKLLFHYYDKDFNNEADTPDNFQSRRPNTSFCFLDIRSPGLGDTAMYLCATSPRGADYGYTFGSGTRLTVV.

V and J are TRBV3-1 (or the pseudogene TRBV3-2) and TRBJ2-5; TRBD2 aligns across 9 bases. V was clipped by 0 bases and J by 4 bases; unmatched bases: 9. From germline, CDR1 is LGHDT and CDR2 YNNKEL (reference sequence). The CDR3 runs 17 residues. The CDR3 coding sequence is TGTGCCAGCAGCCAAGACGGAAAGGGTAGCGGGGGAGAGACCCAGTACTTC. Translation: CASSQDGKGSGGETQYF.

The chain employs TRBV5-4 and TRBJ2-2; 8 nucleotides match TRBD2. V lost 1 base, J lost 1 base, and 3 bases stayed unmatched. The length of the CDR3 is 16 residues. Germline lookup yields CDR1 SGHNT and CDR2 YYREEE (reference sequence). The chain's CDR3 is CASSLLGLGNTGELFF. CDR3 sequence (DNA): TGTGCCAGCAGCTTGTTGGGACTAGGGAACACCGGGGAGCTGTTTTTT.

The J gene is TRBJ2-3, the V gene TRBV5-1; 9 bases align to TRBD2. With 0 bases clipped from V and 4 bases from J, the junction kept 3 bases outside the gene matches. The germline gives CDR1 SGHRS, CDR2 YFSETQ. CDR3 length equals 15 residues. CDR3 DNA: TGCGCCAGCAGCTTGGAGGGACTAGCATCAGATACGCAGTATTTT. Residues: CASSLEGLASDTQYF.

The gene calls are TRBV6-5 and TRBJ2-3; a weak D match, TRBD2 (6 bases). With 6 bases removed from V and 0 bases from J, the gap between germline ends came to 10 bases. Germline CDR1 MNHEY, CDR2 SVGAGI. The CDR3 is 14 amino acids. The chain's CDR3 is CASRGLLSTDTQYF. In DNA, the CDR3 is TGTGCCAGCAGGGGACTCCTAAGCACAGATACGCAGTATTTT.

The chain combines TRBV28 with TRBJ1-2, with unresolved D. V was shortened by 3 bases and J by 1 base, with 6 bases between the two germline ends. There are 13 residues in the CDR3. Germline assignment: CDR1 MDHEN and CDR2 SYDVKM. CDR3 residues: CASSLKSNYGYTF. In DNA, the CDR3 is TGTGCCAGCAGTTTGAAGAGTAACTATGGCTACACCTTC.

The chain employs TRBV7-9 and TRBJ1-3; TRBD1 matches 9 bases. With V trimmed by 2 bases and J by 3 bases, 8 bases remained unmatched. This CDR3 region has 17 residues. The germline V gene has CDR1 SEHNR and CDR2 FQNEAQ (reference sequence). The CDR3 region is CASSLYGQGIGGNTIYF. The CDR3 DNA reads as TGTGCCAGCAGCTTATACGGACAGGGGATCGGTGGAAACACCATATATTTT. Full variable domain (rest looked up from reference TRBV7-9 and TRBJ1-3): DTGVSQNPRHKITKRGQNVTFRCDPISEHNRLYWYRQTLGQGPEFLTYFQNEAQLEKSRLLSDRFSAERPKGSFSTLEIQRTEQGDSAMYLCASSLYGQGIGGNTIYFGEGSWLTVV.

This chain links TRBV13 with TRBJ2-1; TRBD1 matches 10 bases. This CDR3 has 17 residues. The germline V gene has CDR1 PRHDT and CDR2 FYEKMQ (reference sequence). Trimming took 0 bases from V and 9 from J; bases not matched to a gene: 11. CDR3 DNA: TGTGCCAGCAGCTTAGGTCTGGGACAGGGGCCGTCAGGTGAGCAGTTCTTC. It codes for CASSLGLGQGPSGEQFF.

CDR3 in DNA: TGCGCCAGCAGCCAAGATGGGGGGTTCGGAAACACCATATATTTT. It is translated as CASSQDGGFGNTIYF. The chain uses TRBV4-3 and TRBJ1-3, with a weak D call TRBD1 (5 bases). Germline CDR1 and CDR2: LGHNA and YSLEER. V lost 0 bases to trimming and J lost 4 bases, with 10 bases between them. CDR3 length: 15 amino acids.

In the case of this clone: The junction does not match germline at one end; this may be a read error. This chain joins TRBV7-6 and TRBJ2-4; TRBD2 matches at 11 bases. CDR3 size: 15 residues. CDR1 SGHVS and CDR2 FNYEAQ come from the germline V gene. CDR3 sequence: CASSLAGGPGNIQYF. The CDR3 coding sequence is TGTGCCAGCAGTTTAGCGGGGGGGCCCGGAAACATTCAGTACTTC.

The rearrangement links TRBV28 to TRBJ1-1; weak D call: TRBD1 (5 bases). The CDR3 is 14 residues long. Deletions cut 6 bases from V and 0 bases from J, with 11 bases between. Germline CDR1 and CDR2: MDHEN and SYDVKM. The DNA of the CDR3 is TGTGCCAGCAGCAACTGGGGGGTGAACACTGAAGCTTTCTTT. This translates into CASSNWGVNTEAFF.

The chain couples TRBV5-1 to TRBJ1-2, with 10 bases fitting TRBD1. Trimming took 2 bases from V and 8 from J; bases not matched to a gene: 6. The length of the CDR3 is 14 residues. CDR1 is SGHRS, CDR2 YFSETQ, per germline. The CDR3 sequence: CASSFGTGVEGYTF. The CDR3 nucleotides read TGCGCCAGCAGCTTTGGGACAGGGGTAGAGGGCTACACCTTC.

The CDR3 nucleotides are TGTGCCAGCAGTAGGCCGGGACAGGGCAACACCGGGGAGCTGTTTTTT. Residues: CASSRPGQGNTGELFF. The chain carries TRBV6-6 and TRBJ2-2; TRBD1 agrees at 9 bases. Germline CDR1 is MNHNY and CDR2 is SVGAGI (reference sequence). The ends lost 5 bases at V and 2 bases at J; junction bases unmatched: 6. There are 16 residues in the CDR3.

The chain combines TRBV7-3 with TRBJ2-1; maybe TRBD1 (6 bases). V lost 2 bases, J lost 8 bases, and 16 bases lay in between. CDR1 is SGHTA and CDR2 is FQGTGA in the germline V gene. The CDR3 covers 15 residues. In nucleotides, the CDR3 is TGTGCCAGCAGCTTAGGGGGCAGGGTTCGCGATGAGCAGTTCTTC. Translating gives CASSLGGRVRDEQFF.

The chain couples TRBV20-1 to TRBJ1-4, with TRBD1 matching 10 bases. Germline CDR1 reads DFQATT; CDR2 reads SNEGSKA (reference sequence). CDR3 length: 15 residues. V dropped 3 bases and J dropped 4; count of bases not matched to a gene: 5. Here the CDR3 DNA reads TGCAGTGCTAGTGGGACAGGGGACGATAATGAAAAACTGTTTTTT. It is translated as CSASGTGDDNEKLFF.

The chain combines TRBV15 with TRBJ1-6; the D is unclear. The V gene's germline CDR1 is LNHNV and CDR2 YYDKDF (reference sequence). The length of the CDR3 is 15 residues. Trimming took 0 bases from V and 7 from J, leaving 10 bases between them. CDR3 sequence (DNA): TGTGCCACCAGCAGAGACTCGGGTTACAATTCACCCCTCCACTTT. It specifies CATSRDSGYNSPLHF.

This rearrangement joins TRBV6-5 to TRBJ1-2, with TRBD1 identical over 7 bases. The CDR3 extends over 13 amino acids. Trimming took 2 bases from V and 5 from J; bases not matched to a gene: 2. Germline V lookup: CDR1 MNHEY, CDR2 SVGAGI. CDR3 residues: CASSYVQGYGYTF. CDR3 bases: TGTGCCAGCAGTTACGTACAGGGGTATGGCTACACCTTC.

V usage is TRBV7-8 and J usage is TRBJ2-1; 7 bases are shared with TRBD1. The CDR3 is 15 amino acids. Per the germline V gene, CDR1 is SGHVS and CDR2 is FQNEAQ. After removal of 7 bases from V and 2 bases from J, the junction contained 8 bases not matched to a gene. This chain's CDR3 is CASIAEGTAYNEQFF. The CDR3 DNA follows: TGTGCCAGCATAGCCGAAGGGACAGCCTACAATGAGCAGTTCTTC.

The genes are TRBV5-1 and TRBJ2-3, with D possibly TRBD1 on 6 matching bases. The V end was cut by 0 bases, the J end by 2 bases, with 10 bases between. This CDR3 comprises 15 residues. Germline CDR1 and CDR2: SGHRS and YFSETQ. This CDR3 is CASSLGQENTDTQYF. The CDR3 DNA follows: TGCGCCAGCAGCTTGGGACAGGAAAACACAGATACGCAGTATTTT.

The CDR3 spells CATSRATRGGSETQYF. CDR3 bases: TGTGCCACCAGCAGGGCTACTCGAGGAGGTAGCGAGACCCAGTACTTC. The rearrangement links TRBV15 to TRBJ2-5, with D tentatively TRBD2 (5 bases). V lost 3 bases and J 5 bases, leaving 19 bases between the germline ends. This CDR3 has 16 residues. Looked up from germline, CDR1 is LNHNV and CDR2 is YYDKDF (reference sequence).